The rows below give T cell receptor beta chains drawn from one sample of a study of cytomegalovirus exposure and HLA in healthy donors. Data came from immunoSEQ multiplex PCR; TCRdb stores just in-frame clones and leaves some out. The profile shows about 130,000 clones, approximately 74% of them singletons. The sequencing sample was made of PBMCs. The receptors originated from a male donor in good health and CMV-seronegative. Both conserved end residues are trimmed from each CDR3. D genes are given only for firm matches.

J | D | length | V | CDR3
TRBJ1-1 | - | 13 | TRBV15 | ATSSLGRGYTEAF
TRBJ2-7 | TRBD1 | 12 | TRBV11-1 | ASSQDRGIYEQY
TRBJ2-2 | TRBD1 | 11 | TRBV30 | ATNRGFTGELF
TRBJ1-2 | TRBD1 | 13 | TRBV27 | ASSFRDRGRRGYT
TRBJ2-7 | - | 10 | TRBV7-8 | ASSSDSHEQY
TRBJ1-1 | - | 12 | TRBV11-1 | ASSLGVSNTEAF
TRBJ2-7 | TRBD2 | 16 | TRBV9 | ASSPSPGGTSGSNEQY
TRBJ1-1 | TRBD1 | 13 | TRBV7-3 | ASSLGTGRNTEAF
TRBJ1-1 | TRBD1 | 12 | TRBV5-6 | ASRARQGALGAF
TRBJ2-5 | TRBD2 | 11 | TRBV6-1 | ASSTQAGGPQY
TRBJ2-7 | TRBD2 | 14 | TRBV9 | ASSPGGGRASDEQY